The next 25 T cell receptor beta chains were all read from a single sample in a study of cytomegalovirus exposure and HLA in healthy donors. Vbeta (60) and Jbeta (13) primers were used in the PCR. Clones were read by immunoSEQ multiplex PCR, and TCRdb kept only the in-frame ones, dropping some. The data contain around 150,000 clones, about 80% of them singletons. Sample: PBMCs. The receptors derive from a man aged 18 to 30 in good health and CMV-seropositive.

The chain combines TRBV9 with TRBJ2-1; no reliable D call. Germline loops: CDR1 SGDLS, CDR2 YYNGEE. The CDR3 length is 12 residues. V was cut by 0 bases and J by 8 bases, with 6 bases left in between. As DNA, the CDR3 is TGTGCCAGCAGCGTAGGCGCCGATGAGCAGTTCTTC. Its protein product is CASSVGADEQFF. The variable domain in full, completed from reference TRBV9 and TRBJ2-1, reads DSGVTQTPKHLITATGQRVTLRCSPRSGDLSVYWYQQSLDQGLQFLIQYYNGEERAKGNILERFSAQQFPDLHSELNLSSLELGDSALYFCASSVGADEQFFGPGTRLTVL.

This clone has a handful of counts. CDR3 loop: CASSEGQNTEAFF. The DNA for the CDR3 is TGTGCCAGCTCAGAGGGACAGAACACTGAAGCTTTCTTT. The chain joins TRBV18 to TRBJ1-1; D may be TRBD1 (6 bases). This CDR3 comprises 13 residues. Trimming removed 5 bases at V and 1 base at J, with 8 bases between. The germline V gene has CDR1 KGHSH and CDR2 LQKENI.

The chain joins TRBV10-3 to TRBJ1-4; 11 positions agree with TRBD1. This CDR3 contains 13 residues. The germline V gene has CDR1 ENHRY and CDR2 SYGVKD. V shed 10 bases and J 5 bases; nucleotides not matched to a gene: 3. In DNA, the CDR3 is TGTGCCACCGGGGACAGGGGGAATGAAAAACTGTTTTTT. This translates into CATGDRGNEKLFF.

The chain employs TRBV6-6 and TRBJ1-1, with a tentative D call TRBD1 (5 bases). Germline V gene sequence: CDR1 MNHNY, CDR2 SVGAGI (reference sequence). The CDR3 length is 13 residues. Trimming left V 4 bases short and J 4 bases short, with 10 bases between. CDR3 amino acids: CASSWGDGTEAFF. CDR3 in DNA: TGTGCCAGCAGTTGGGGGGATGGCACTGAAGCTTTCTTT.

The rearrangement joins TRBV9 to TRBJ1-4; 12 bases match TRBD1. The CDR3 contains 14 residues. Looked up from germline, CDR1 is SGDLS and CDR2 is YYNGEE. The trim removed 4 bases at V and 7 bases at J, leaving 2 bases unmatched. The CDR3 reads CASSPGQGAEKLFF. The CDR3 DNA reads TGTGCCAGCAGCCCGGGACAGGGGGCTGAAAAACTGTTTTTT.

This clone was recorded once. The chain links TRBV5-5 to TRBJ1-1; D unclear. CDR1 and CDR2 (germline): SGHKS, YYEKEE (reference sequence). The CDR3 loop spans 13 amino acids. V gave up 4 bases and J gave up 6 bases, with 13 bases separating them. The CDR3 DNA sequence: TGTGCCAGCAGCCCTCGGGAACCCCCTGAAGCTTTCTTT. As protein: CASSPREPPEAFF.

The V gene is TRBV5-1, the J gene TRBJ1-4, with 7 positions matching TRBD1. The germline V gene has CDR1 SGHRS and CDR2 YFSETQ. CDR3 length: 15 residues. The V and J ends lost 3 bases and 4 bases, in that order; junction bases with no gene match: 6. Here the CDR3 reads CASSWGGTVNEKLFF. CDR3 DNA sequence: TGCGCCAGCAGCTGGGGCGGGACAGTTAATGAAAAACTGTTTTTT.

The rearrangement uses TRBV4-1 and TRBJ2-3; D unclear. The V gene's germline CDR1 is MGHRA and CDR2 YSYEKL. The CDR3 spans 13 residues. V lost 2 bases and J lost 6, with 9 bases in between. CDR3 amino acids: CASSQSDWDTQYF. The DNA of the CDR3 is TGCGCCAGCAGCCAATCTGACTGGGATACGCAGTATTTT.

In this sample, this clone turned up once. The rearrangement joins TRBV7-6 to TRBJ1-1, with D hard to call. The germline V gene encodes CDR1 SGHVS and CDR2 FNYEAQ. The CDR3 length is 15 residues. Deletions cut 4 bases from V and 5 bases from J, with 17 bases between. The CDR3: CASSSQSEGATEAFF. The CDR3 DNA follows: TGTGCCAGCAGCTCCCAGTCAGAGGGAGCTACTGAAGCTTTCTTT. The full variable domain, rest sourced from reference TRBV7-6 and TRBJ1-1, is GAGVSQSPRYKVTKRGQDVALRCDPISGHVSLYWYRQALGQGPEFLTYFNYEAQQDKSGLPNDRFSAERPEGSISTLTIQRTEQRDSAMYRCASSSQSEGATEAFFGQGTRLTVV.

The gene calls are TRBV11-2 and TRBJ2-2, with 8 bases identical to TRBD1. The CDR3 sequence is 18 residues long. Germline trimming cut 5 bases from V and 4 bases from J; bases unmatched to any gene: 15. Germline CDR1 reads SGHAT; CDR2 reads FQNNGV. CDR3 coding DNA: TGTGCCAGCAGCGCGAGATCAGGACAGGGTGATGGCACCGGGGAGCTGTTTTTT. This codes for CASSARSGQGDGTGELFF. The variable domain in full, completed from reference TRBV11-2 and TRBJ2-2, reads EAGVAQSPRYKIIEKRQSVAFWCNPISGHATLYWYQQILGQGPKLLIQFQNNGVVDDSQLPKDRFSAERLKGVDSTLKIQPAKLEDSAVYLCASSARSGQGDGTGELFFGEGSRLTVL.

The chain carries TRBV9 and TRBJ2-3; no reliable D call. Germline values: CDR1 SGDLS, CDR2 YYNGEE. The ends were cut back, 4 bases at V and 1 base at J, with 13 bases in the middle. There are 15 residues in the CDR3. The CDR3 nucleotides are TGTGCCAGCAGCCCAGAAGGAGCTGGCACAGATACGCAGTATTTT. This codes for CASSPEGAGTDTQYF.

The chain combines TRBV7-2 with TRBJ1-5; D unresolved. The V end was cut by 3 bases, the J end by 4 bases, with 10 bases between. This CDR3 is 14 amino acids long. Germline assignment: CDR1 SGHTA and CDR2 FQGNSA. The CDR3: CASSLGLENQPQHF. DNA for the CDR3: TGTGCCAGCAGCTTGGGTCTAGAGAATCAGCCCCAGCATTTT.

The CDR3 loop is CATSRDQGEPQHF. In DNA form, the CDR3 reads TGTGCCACCAGCAGAGATCAAGGGGAGCCCCAGCATTTT. V is TRBV15 and J is TRBJ1-5; D perhaps matches TRBD1 (5 bases). There are 13 residues in the CDR3. Germline assignment: CDR1 LNHNV and CDR2 YYDKDF (reference sequence). V was cut by 0 bases and J by 8 bases, with 8 bases left in between.

V and J are TRBV13 and TRBJ2-1, with D possibly TRBD1 on 6 matching bases. The CDR3 consists of 16 residues. V shed 5 bases and J shed 2 bases, with 16 bases lying between them. The V gene's germline CDR1 is PRHDT and CDR2 FYEKMQ (reference sequence). The CDR3 protein is CASSVNSQGPYNEQFF. DNA for the CDR3: TGTGCCAGCAGCGTAAATTCACAGGGCCCCTACAATGAGCAGTTCTTC. Supplemented by reference TRBV13 and TRBJ2-1, the full variable domain reads AAGVIQSPRHLIKEKRETATLKCYPIPRHDTVYWYQQGPGQDPQFLISFYEKMQSDKGSIPDRFSAQQFSDYHSELNMSSLELGDSALYFCASSVNSQGPYNEQFFGPGTRLTVL.

A single count supports this clone. The chain is built from TRBV5-1 and TRBJ2-2; 7 bases agree with TRBD2. The CDR3 has 16 amino acids. Germline V gene data show CDR1 as SGHRS and CDR2 as YFSETQ. The J segment lost 1 base and the V segment lost 3 bases, leaving 6 bases of the junction unmatched. CDR3 residues: CASSSTLAVNTGELFF. As DNA, the CDR3 is TGCGCCAGCAGCTCTACTCTAGCGGTGAACACCGGGGAGCTGTTTTTT.

The V gene is TRBV19, the J gene TRBJ1-2; tentatively, D is TRBD1 (6 bases). Between the trimmed V and J ends, which lost 3 bases and 2 bases, there was a span of 7 bases. The CDR3 has 13 residues. Per the germline V gene, CDR1 is LNHDA and CDR2 is SQIVND (reference sequence). The CDR3 spells CASSIQGNYGYTF. CDR3 in DNA: TGTGCCAGTAGTATTCAGGGGAACTATGGCTACACCTTC.

This clone came up once. J is TRBJ2-7 and V is TRBV7-2; D may be TRBD2 (5 bases). Germline-derived CDR1 and CDR2 are SGHTA and FQGNSA. Trimming stripped 1 base from V and 0 bases from J, with 16 bases between. The CDR3 is made up of 17 amino acids. CDR3 DNA: TGTGCCAGCAGCTTAGGCGAGGGTAGGCGTAGCTCCTACGAGCAGTACTTC. Its translation: CASSLGEGRRSSYEQYF.

The chain links TRBV19 to TRBJ1-5, with a possible D match to TRBD1 (5 bases). The germline V gene has CDR1 LNHDA and CDR2 SQIVND (reference sequence). The CDR3 is 14 amino acids. Trimming left V 3 bases short and J 8 bases short, with 14 bases between. CDR3: CASSMGGIPKPQHF. As DNA, the CDR3 is TGTGCCAGTAGTATGGGGGGTATCCCAAAGCCCCAGCATTTT.

J is TRBJ2-3 and V is TRBV4-1; the match to TRBD2 covers 10 bases. Looked up from germline, CDR1 is MGHRA and CDR2 is YSYEKL. This CDR3 is 16 amino acids long. V was pared by 4 bases and J by 4 bases, with 8 bases of the junction left unmatched. The CDR3 loop reads CASSPRAGGFPDTQYF. The CDR3 DNA reads as TGCGCCAGCAGCCCTCGAGCGGGGGGGTTCCCAGATACGCAGTATTTT.

The chain carries TRBV7-2 and TRBJ1-5, with 7 nucleotides matching TRBD1. CDR3 size: 15 residues. J gave up 4 bases and V 2 bases, and 5 bases lay outside the gene matches. Germline CDR1 SGHTA, CDR2 FQGNSA. As DNA, the CDR3 is TGTGCCAGCAGCTTAAATCGGGACAGAAATCAGCCCCAGCATTTT. Its protein is CASSLNRDRNQPQHF.

J is TRBJ1-2 and V is TRBV15, with D possibly TRBD1 on 5 matching bases. From germline, CDR1 is LNHNV and CDR2 YYDKDF (reference sequence). V dropped 7 bases and J dropped 8 bases, with 20 bases sitting between them. This CDR3 contains 14 residues. The DNA for the CDR3 is TGTGCCACCACGAGCTATGGGGCCTCGGGCGGCTACACCTTC. The encoded protein is CATTSYGASGGYTF.

V and J are TRBV5-1 and TRBJ2-1, with 9 bases aligning to TRBD2. Trimming removed 0 bases from V and 6 bases from J; junction bases left unmatched: 7. There are 16 residues in the CDR3. Germline V gives CDR1 SGHRS, CDR2 YFSETQ. The CDR3 spells CASSLAETTSGNEQFF. In DNA form, the CDR3 reads TGCGCCAGCAGCTTGGCCGAGACGACTAGCGGCAATGAGCAGTTCTTC.

V is TRBV19 and J is TRBJ2-4; D may be TRBD2 (6 bases). This CDR3 spans 14 amino acids. Germline V CDR1 and CDR2: LNHDA, SQIVND (reference sequence). With 5 bases removed from V and 5 bases from J, the gap between germline ends came to 13 bases. In DNA, the CDR3 is TGTGCCAGTAGTGCGAACAGCGGGCAAAACATTCAGTACTTC. It translates to CASSANSGQNIQYF.

This chain's CDR3 is CASSLAGLAQETQYF. The CDR3 coding sequence is TGCGCCAGCAGCCTCGCGGGACTAGCACAAGAGACCCAGTACTTC. The chain links TRBV4-1 to TRBJ2-5, with 9 bases fitting TRBD2. The CDR3 has 15 amino acids. The J segment lost 2 bases and the V segment lost 4 bases, leaving 5 bases of the junction unmatched. Germline loops: CDR1 MGHRA, CDR2 YSYEKL.

V and J are TRBV6-1 and TRBJ1-2; no clear D gene. Germline lookup yields CDR1 MNHNS and CDR2 SASEGT. This CDR3 is 12 amino acids long. V lost 6 bases and J lost 4, with 9 bases in between. The CDR3 sequence: CASSAPTYGYTF. For the CDR3, the DNA is TGTGCCAGCAGCGCTCCTACCTATGGCTACACCTTC.